These T cell receptor beta chains were read from a single sample in a study of human T cells and chemical hapten exposure. TCRdb reprocessed the RACE reads with MiXCR, giving one entry per CDR3 protein. The table includes fewer than 85,000 distinct CDR3 sequences, around 10% detected once. The material was whole blood, obtained in connection with sensitization to the hapten diphenylcyclopropenone (DPC). These receptors all come from a man aged 18 to 30 with alopecia areata. Some clones in this sample may be carry-over from other donors' samples. CDR3s include the opening cysteine and the closing phenylalanine or tryptophan. The D gene is left open where the match is weak. The listing skips clone size in some rows; elsewhere it reads once, few, many or a size class.

>TRBV6-1|13|.|TRBJ1-2|many
CASSVGENYGYTF
TGTGCCAGCAGTGTAGGCGAAAACTATGGCTACACCTTC
>TRBV6-2/TRBV6-3|15|TRBD2|TRBJ2-7|few
CASSLGLAGAYEQYF
TGTGCCAGCAGTTTGGGACTAGCGGGGGCCTACGAGCAGTACTTC
>TRBV29-1|13|.|TRBJ2-3|medium-sized
CSVAEFSTDTQYF
TGCAGCGTTGCCGAATTTAGCACAGATACGCAGTATTTT
>TRBV29-1|16|TRBD1|TRBJ1-1|.
CSVEDLMVAGGTEAFF
TGCAGCGTTGAAGATCTTATGGTTGCAGGGGGCACTGAAGCTTTCTTT
>TRBV19|15|.|TRBJ2-1|few
CASSPRSSSYNEQFF
TGTGCCAGTAGTCCGAGGTCGAGTTCCTACAATGAGCAGTTCTTC
>TRBV7-2|14|.|TRBJ2-2|few
CASRGQINTGELFF
TGTGCCAGCAGGGGACAAATAAACACCGGGGAGCTGTTTTTT
>TRBV10-2|13|.|TRBJ1-1|.
CASSEGTYSEAFF
TGCGCCAGCAGTGAGGGGACATACTCTGAAGCTTTCTTT
>TRBV11-2|14|.|TRBJ2-7|few
CASSRPGTFYEQYF
TGTGCCAGCAGCAGGCCCGGGACATTCTACGAGCAGTACTTC
>TRBV7-9|16|TRBD1|TRBJ2-7|.
CASSLVGTGNSYEQYF
TGTGCCAGCAGCTTAGTTGGGACAGGGAACTCCTACGAGCAGTACTTC
>TRBV21-1|15|.|TRBJ2-7|.
CASSKAGELAREQYF
TGTGCCAGCAGCAAAGCGGGAGAACTAGCGCGCGAGCAGTACTTC
>TRBV27|15|.|TRBJ2-5|.
CASSWTPQGPETQYF
TGTGCCAGCAGTTGGACCCCGCAGGGCCCAGAGACCCAGTACTTC
>TRBV18|15|.|TRBJ1-4|many
CASSPLSGSNEKLFF
TGTGCCAGCTCACCACTGTCGGGATCTAATGAAAAACTGTTTTTT
>TRBV7-2|15|TRBD1|TRBJ1-5|few
CASSLAGQLNQPQHF
TGTGCCAGCAGCTTGGCGGGACAGCTGAATCAGCCCCAGCATTTT
>TRBV12-2|15|.|TRBJ1-4|many
CASRPRQGGCEKLFF
TGTGCAAGTCGCCCCCGACAGGGGGGATGTGAAAAACTGTTTTTT
>TRBV28|16|TRBD1|TRBJ1-5|many
CASSNTDRGNNQPQHF
TGTGCCAGCAGTAATACGGACAGGGGGAACAATCAGCCCCAGCATTTT
>TRBV6-6|14|.|TRBJ1-6|many
CASSYSHSNSPLHF
TGTGCCAGCAGTTACTCGCACAGTAATTCACCCCTCCACTTT
>TRBV6-5|15|TRBD2|TRBJ2-3|.
CASSQLAGLTDTQYF
TGTGCCAGCAGCCAACTAGCGGGGCTCACAGATACGCAGTATTTT
>TRBV7-3|15|.|TRBJ2-7|few
CASSLMSTGDYEQYF
TGTGCCAGCAGCTTAATGTCTACAGGAGACTACGAGCAGTACTTC
>TRBV6-4|15|TRBD1|TRBJ2-3|few
CASSDGQGSTDTQYF
TGTGCCAGCAGTGACGGACAGGGTAGCACAGATACGCAGTATTTT
>TRBV7-2|15|.|TRBJ1-5|few
CASSLAWLGIQPQHF
TGTGCCAGCAGCTTGGCGTGGCTGGGAATCCAGCCCCAGCATTTT
>TRBV28|15|.|TRBJ1-5|.
CASVPRVSSNQPQHF
TGTGCCAGCGTGCCACGCGTTTCTAGCAATCAGCCCCAGCATTTT
>TRBV9|14|.|TRBJ1-2|few
CASSPTGGLDGYTF
TGTGCCAGCAGTCCTACAGGAGGCTTGGATGGCTACACCTTC
>TRBV7-3|13|.|TRBJ2-1|many
CASSSLGNNEQFF
TGTGCCAGCAGCTCGCTGGGGAACAATGAGCAGTTCTTC
>TRBV6-1|13|.|TRBJ2-4|.
CASGPDRSDIQYF
TGTGCCAGTGGGCCTGACAGATCGGACATTCAGTACTTC
>TRBV28|11|.|TRBJ2-5|.
CASSPRQAQYF
TGTGCCAGCAGTCCCCGCCAGGCCCAGTACTTC
>TRBV5-1|17|TRBD2|TRBJ2-2|few
CASSLLAGGPRTGELFF
TGCGCCAGCAGCTTGTTAGCGGGGGGGCCGAGAACCGGGGAGCTGTTTTTT
>TRBV5-1|15|TRBD1|TRBJ1-2|many
CASSPGQGANYGYTF
TGCGCCAGCAGCCCGGGACAGGGGGCTAACTATGGCTACACCTTC
>TRBV11-2|16|.|TRBJ2-5|.
CASSSGILSYQETQYF
TGTGCCAGCAGTTCCGGGATTCTATCTTACCAAGAGACCCAGTACTTC
>TRBV7-2|16|.|TRBJ2-7|.
CASSPSLKKRGYEQYF
TGTGCCAGCAGCCCAAGCCTGAAAAAACGGGGCTACGAGCAGTACTTC
>TRBV6-5|18|TRBD1|TRBJ1-3|few
CASSYSFSGRTGRNTIYF
TGTGCCAGCAGTTACTCGTTCTCGGGTCGGACAGGGCGAAACACCATATATTTT
>TRBV6-1|11|.|TRBJ2-7|few
CASITGHEQYF
TGTGCCAGCATAACAGGGCACGAGCAGTACTTC
>TRBV6-2/TRBV6-3|14|.|TRBJ2-5|.
CASSYHGNQETQYF
TGTGCCAGCAGTTATCACGGGAACCAAGAGACCCAGTACTTC
>TRBV6-1|13|.|TRBJ1-1|many
CASSENGGYWAFF
TGTGCCAGCAGTGAAAACGGCGGCTATTGGGCTTTCTTT
>TRBV27|13|.|TRBJ1-5|many
CASSFGGNQPQHF
TGTGCCAGCAGTTTCGGCGGCAATCAGCCCCAGCATTTT
>TRBV7-3|16|TRBD1|TRBJ2-1|many
CASSQYVRGRDNEQFF
TGTGCCAGCAGCCAGTATGTGAGGGGGCGCGACAATGAGCAGTTCTTC
>TRBV7-3|14|.|TRBJ2-1|.
CASRRGGPLDEQFF
TGTGCCAGCAGGAGGGGGGGCCCCCTCGATGAGCAGTTCTTC
>TRBV18|14|.|TRBJ2-5|.
CASSPQSLQETQYF
TGTGCCAGCTCACCACAGTCTCTCCAAGAGACCCAGTACTTC
>TRBV5-4|15|.|TRBJ2-6|.
CASSVDSSGANVLTF
TGTGCCAGCAGCGTGGACAGCTCTGGGGCCAACGTCCTGACTTTC
>TRBV18|14|.|TRBJ2-2|many
CASSPLVGLAELFF
TGTGCCAGCTCACCACTCGTAGGGTTGGCGGAGCTGTTTTTT
>TRBV6-1|13|.|TRBJ1-2|.
CASSEFLLYGYTF
TGTGCCAGCAGTGAATTTCTGCTCTATGGCTACACCTTC
>TRBV29-1|12|TRBD1|TRBJ1-1|.
CSAKTGGGEAFF
TGCAGCGCCAAGACAGGGGGCGGAGAAGCTTTCTTT
>TRBV11-2|15|TRBD2|TRBJ2-1|few
CASSFRLAGTTGEFF
TGTGCCAGCAGCTTCAGACTAGCGGGGACCACTGGCGAGTTCTTC
>TRBV4-3|17|.|TRBJ2-3|many
CASSQDFQVEGTDTQYF
TGCGCCAGCAGCCAAGATTTCCAAGTCGAGGGCACAGATACGCAGTATTTT
>TRBV4-2|13|TRBD1|TRBJ1-1|few
CASSPQGVREAFF
TGTGCCAGCAGCCCACAGGGGGTAAGGGAAGCTTTCTTT
>TRBV6-2/TRBV6-3|12|.|TRBJ2-7|.
CASSTRGTEQYF
TGTGCCAGCAGTACCAGGGGAACCGAGCAGTACTTC
>TRBV5-5|15|TRBD2|TRBJ2-5|few
CASSRGLAGSETQYF
TGTGCCAGCAGCCGAGGACTAGCGGGGTCCGAGACCCAGTACTTC